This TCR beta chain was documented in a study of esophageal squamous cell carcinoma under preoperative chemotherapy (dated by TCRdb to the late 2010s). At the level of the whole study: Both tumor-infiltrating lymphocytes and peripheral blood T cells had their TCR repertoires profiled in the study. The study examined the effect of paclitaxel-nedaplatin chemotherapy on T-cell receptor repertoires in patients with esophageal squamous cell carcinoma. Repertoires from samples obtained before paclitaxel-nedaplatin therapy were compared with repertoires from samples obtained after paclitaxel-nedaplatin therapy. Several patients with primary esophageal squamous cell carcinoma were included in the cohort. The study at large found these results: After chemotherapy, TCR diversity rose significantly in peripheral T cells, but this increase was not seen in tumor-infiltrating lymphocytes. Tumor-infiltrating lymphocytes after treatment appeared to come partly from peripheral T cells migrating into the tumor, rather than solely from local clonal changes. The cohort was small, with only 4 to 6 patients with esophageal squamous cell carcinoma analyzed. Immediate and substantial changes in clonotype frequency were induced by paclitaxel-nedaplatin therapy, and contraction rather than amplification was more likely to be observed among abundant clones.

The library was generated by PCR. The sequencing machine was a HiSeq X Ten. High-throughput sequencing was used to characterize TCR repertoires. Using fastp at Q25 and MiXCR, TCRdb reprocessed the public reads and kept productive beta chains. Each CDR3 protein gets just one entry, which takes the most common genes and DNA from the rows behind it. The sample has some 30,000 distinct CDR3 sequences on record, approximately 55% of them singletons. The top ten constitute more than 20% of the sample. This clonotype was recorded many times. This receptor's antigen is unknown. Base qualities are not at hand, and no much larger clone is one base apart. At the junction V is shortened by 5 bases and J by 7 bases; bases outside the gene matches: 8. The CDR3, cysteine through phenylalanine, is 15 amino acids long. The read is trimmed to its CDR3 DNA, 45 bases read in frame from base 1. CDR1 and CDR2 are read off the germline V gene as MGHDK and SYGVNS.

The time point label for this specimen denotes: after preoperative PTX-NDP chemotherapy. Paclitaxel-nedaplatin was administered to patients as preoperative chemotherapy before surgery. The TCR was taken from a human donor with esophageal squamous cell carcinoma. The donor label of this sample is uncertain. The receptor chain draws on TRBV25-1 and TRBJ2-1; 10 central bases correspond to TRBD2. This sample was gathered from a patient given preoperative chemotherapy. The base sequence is TGTGCCAGCAGTACCGGAGCGGGGGGGGGGAATGAGCAGTTCTTC. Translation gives CASSTGAGGGNEQFF.